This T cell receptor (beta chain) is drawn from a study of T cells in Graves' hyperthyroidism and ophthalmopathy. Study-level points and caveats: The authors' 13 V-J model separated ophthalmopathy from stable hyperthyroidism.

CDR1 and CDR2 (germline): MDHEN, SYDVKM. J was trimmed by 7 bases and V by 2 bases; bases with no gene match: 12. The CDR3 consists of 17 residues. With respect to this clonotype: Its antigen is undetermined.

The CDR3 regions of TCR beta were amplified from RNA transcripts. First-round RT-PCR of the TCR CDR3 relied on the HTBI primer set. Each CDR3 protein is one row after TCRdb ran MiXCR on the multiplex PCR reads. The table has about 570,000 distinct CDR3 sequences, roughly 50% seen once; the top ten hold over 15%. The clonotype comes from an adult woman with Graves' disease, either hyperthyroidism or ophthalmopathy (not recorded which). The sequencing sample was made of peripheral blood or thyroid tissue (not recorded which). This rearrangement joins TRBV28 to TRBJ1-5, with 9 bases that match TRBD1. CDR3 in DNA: TGTGCCAGCAGTTTACGTATCGGGACAGGGTTCGGACAGCCCCAGCATTTT. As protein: CASSLRIGTGFGQPQHF. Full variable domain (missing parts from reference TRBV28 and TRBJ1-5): DVKVTQSSRYLVKRTGEKVFLECVQDMDHENMFWYRQDPGLGLRLIYFSYDVKMKEKGDIPEGYSVSREKKERFSLILESASTNQTSMYLCASSLRIGTGFGQPQHFGDGTRLSIL.